One sample yielded the 30 T cell receptor beta chains listed below, sequenced in a study of blood T cell repertoires in COVID-19 (dated by TCRdb to the early 2020s). Library prep was done by the immunoSEQ multiplex PCR assay. The clones in this table, taken by TCRdb from immuneACCESS, are in-frame only. Not every clone is retained; where verified, under half of the shortfall comes from an unresolved V gene, and the cause of the rest is unknown. In all, the sample holds 500,000 to 600,000 clones, and 70% to 90% of those were seen once. Jointly, the top ten make up around 7.8% of the sample. Sequenced: peripheral blood. The receptor set was obtained from a woman in her forties or fifties with COVID-19, enrolled during active disease.

The chain employs TRBV4-1 and TRBJ2-2, with 8 bases lining up with TRBD1. The J segment lost 2 bases and the V segment lost 2 bases, leaving 4 bases of the junction unmatched. The germline CDR1 and CDR2 sequences are MGHRA and YSYEKL. This CDR3 is 16 amino acids long. The CDR3 region has the DNA TGCGCCAGCAGCCAACTCGGGACAGGTAACACCGGGGAGCTGTTTTTT. Translated, it gives CASSQLGTGNTGELFF.

This chain joins TRBV11-2 and TRBJ2-5, with 8 bases that match TRBD1. V dropped 6 bases and J dropped 4; count of bases not matched to a gene: 7. Germline-derived CDR1 and CDR2 are SGHAT and FQNNGV. The CDR3 is 14 amino acids. DNA for the CDR3: TGTGCCAGCAGTCAGGGGGCGCTGGGAGAGACCCAGTACTTC. Encoded protein: CASSQGALGETQYF.

The chain recombines TRBV30 with TRBJ1-6; the match to TRBD1 covers 12 bases. Germline CDR1 reads GTSNPN; CDR2 reads SVGIG (reference sequence). With V trimmed by 2 bases and J by 10 bases, 6 bases remained unmatched. The CDR3 contains 15 residues. CDR3 DNA sequence: TGTGCCTGGAGTCCCGGGACAGGGGGCTTCTCACCCCTCCACTTT. This sequence encodes CAWSPGTGGFSPLHF.

The rearrangement uses TRBV10-2 and TRBJ1-1, with 8 bases aligning to TRBD1. V trimming: 6 bases; J trimming: 6 bases; junction bases outside the gene matches: 15. The germline CDR1 and CDR2 sequences are WSHSY and SAAADI. The CDR3 totals 16 residues. This CDR3 is CASRGSQGAGNAEAFF. The CDR3 DNA follows: TGCGCCAGCAGGGGATCCCAGGGGGCGGGTAACGCTGAAGCTTTCTTT.

The rearrangement uses TRBV18 and TRBJ2-3; 9 bases align to TRBD2. The CDR3 extends over 15 amino acids. CDR1 and CDR2 from the germline V gene are KGHSH and LQKENI. V was pared by 2 bases and J by 6 bases, with 6 bases of the junction left unmatched. The CDR3 bases are TGTGCCAGCTCACCAGTCCAAGCGGGGGGCGATACGCAGTATTTT. Translation gives CASSPVQAGGDTQYF.

This chain links TRBV18 with TRBJ1-1, with D perhaps matching TRBD1 (6 bases). The length of the CDR3 is 14 residues. The germline V and J ends were trimmed by 1 base and 5 bases, with 11 bases remaining between them. CDR1 is KGHSH and CDR2 is LQKENI in the germline V gene. The CDR3 DNA is TGTGCCAGCTCACCACGGGACACGAGGACTGAAGCTTTCTTT. Protein: CASSPRDTRTEAFF.

The chain carries TRBV4-1 and TRBJ1-3, with a weak D call TRBD1 (5 bases). The CDR3 loop spans 17 amino acids. The V gene's germline CDR1 is MGHRA and CDR2 YSYEKL. The V gene lost 3 bases and the J gene lost 2 bases, with 17 bases spanning the gap. The CDR3 nucleotides are TGCGCCAGCAGCCAGTTCCGACAGCCCCAGCCTGGAAACACCATATATTTT. Its translation is CASSQFRQPQPGNTIYF.

This chain links TRBV6-6 with TRBJ1-1, with a possible D match to TRBD1 (5 bases). The CDR3 contains 14 residues. The germline V and J ends were trimmed by 0 bases and 5 bases, with 10 bases remaining between them. Germline loops: CDR1 MNHNY, CDR2 SVGAGI (reference sequence). This CDR3 is CASSYSGGETEAFF. CDR3 coding DNA: TGTGCCAGCAGTTACTCCGGGGGTGAGACTGAAGCTTTCTTT.

This chain joins TRBV6-6 and TRBJ1-6; TRBD1 is a possible D gene (6 bases). Germline V gives CDR1 MNHNY, CDR2 SVGAGI (reference sequence). The CDR3 spans 16 residues. V was clipped by 7 bases and J by 5 bases, with 18 bases between them. In DNA, the CDR3 is TGTGCCAGCAACGGGGGGCAGCGTGGAAATAATTCACCCCTCCACTTT. This translates into CASNGGQRGNNSPLHF.

This clone was found once. The chain couples TRBV13 to TRBJ1-2, with D uncertain. Trimming left V 0 bases short and J 2 bases short, with 13 bases between. Germline values: CDR1 PRHDT, CDR2 FYEKMQ (reference sequence). The CDR3 totals 16 residues. In nucleotides, the CDR3 is TGTGCCAGCAGCTTAGGCCTTAGTGAGGGAAACTATGGCTACACCTTC. Its translation: CASSLGLSEGNYGYTF.

V and J are TRBV9 and TRBJ1-6; 7 bases match TRBD1. Germline CDR1 is SGDLS and CDR2 is YYNGEE. The CDR3 covers 16 residues. After removal of 3 bases from V and 4 bases from J, the junction contained 7 bases not matched to a gene. As DNA, the CDR3 is TGTGCCAGCAGCGAGGGGACAGTTGAGTATAATTCACCCCTCCACTTT. This encodes CASSEGTVEYNSPLHF.

This chain connects TRBV3-1 (or the pseudogene TRBV3-2) to TRBJ2-2; 10 bases line up with TRBD1. The CDR3 extends over 17 amino acids. V was clipped by 7 bases and J by 2 bases; unmatched bases: 10. Germline V gene data show CDR1 as LGHDT and CDR2 as YNNKEL (reference sequence). CDR3 sequence: CASTSRDRGKNTGELFF. DNA of the CDR3: TGTGCCAGCACCTCTAGGGACAGGGGTAAAAACACCGGGGAGCTGTTTTTT.

This chain joins TRBV6-6 and TRBJ1-1, with 9 nucleotides matching TRBD1. The CDR3 loop spans 14 amino acids. Germline V lookup: CDR1 MNHNY, CDR2 SVGAGI (reference sequence). The J segment lost 4 bases and the V segment lost 6 bases, leaving 6 bases of the junction unmatched. CDR3 region: CASSPTGGSTEAFF. The CDR3, as DNA: TGTGCCAGCAGCCCTACAGGGGGCTCCACTGAAGCTTTCTTT.

V usage is TRBV27 and J usage is TRBJ1-5, with a tentative D call TRBD1 (5 bases). CDR1 is MNHEY, CDR2 SMNVEV, per germline (reference sequence). The CDR3 covers 16 residues. Trimming removed 0 bases from V and 4 bases from J, with 13 bases in between. The CDR3 region has the DNA TGTGCCAGCAGTTTATCGATGACAGCCGGGAATCAGCCCCAGCATTTT. This codes for CASSLSMTAGNQPQHF.

V gene TRBV4-1 combines with J gene TRBJ1-2; the match to TRBD1 covers 7 bases. Losses at the gene ends were 4 bases for V and 4 bases for J; bases not matched to a gene: 9. This CDR3 has 15 residues. Germline assignment: CDR1 MGHRA and CDR2 YSYEKL. The CDR3: CASSPWTGRFYGYTF. In nucleotides, the CDR3 is TGCGCCAGCAGCCCCTGGACAGGCCGATTCTATGGCTACACCTTC.

J is TRBJ1-2 and V is TRBV11-2, with a weak D call TRBD1 (6 bases). The CDR3 spans 14 residues. V lost 6 bases and J 6 bases, leaving 17 bases between the germline ends. Germline V gene sequence: CDR1 SGHAT, CDR2 FQNNGV. The CDR3 nucleotides are TGTGCCAGCAGTCTTAACAGGGTCGGAGATGGCTACACCTTC. It translates to CASSLNRVGDGYTF.

The CDR3 bases are TGTGCCAGCAGTCCAGCGGGACTAGCGGGGGGAGCCATTTACGAGCAGTACTTC. Protein: CASSPAGLAGGAIYEQYF. The genes are TRBV28 and TRBJ2-7; TRBD2 matches 15 bases. Germline CDR1 reads MDHEN; CDR2 reads SYDVKM. There are 18 residues in the CDR3. The trim removed 5 bases at V and 4 bases at J, leaving 12 bases unmatched. Full variable domain (rest looked up from reference TRBV28 and TRBJ2-7): DVKVTQSSRYLVKRTGEKVFLECVQDMDHENMFWYRQDPGLGLRLIYFSYDVKMKEKGDIPEGYSVSREKKERFSLILESASTNQTSMYLCASSPAGLAGGAIYEQYFGPGTRLTVT.

The chain carries TRBV5-5 and TRBJ1-6; D gene ambiguous. Germline loops: CDR1 SGHKS, CDR2 YYEKEE (reference sequence). The V gene lost 3 bases and the J gene lost 0 bases, with 13 bases spanning the gap. CDR3 length: 17 residues. The CDR3 loop reads CASSSPLRSSYNSPLHF. CDR3 in DNA: TGTGCCAGCAGCTCCCCACTGAGGAGCTCCTATAATTCACCCCTCCACTTT.

The chain is built from TRBV6-1 and TRBJ1-2; D ambiguous. V lost 0 bases and J lost 7, with 18 bases in between. Germline-derived CDR1 and CDR2 are MNHNS and SASEGT. This CDR3 contains 16 residues. The CDR3, as DNA: TGTGCCAGCAGTGAAGCGTCTTACCGGTCGTTCCTTGGCTACACCTTC. Protein product: CASSEASYRSFLGYTF.

In DNA, the CDR3 is TGCGCCAGCAGCCTGGTAGCGGGGCGCACAGATACGCAGTATTTT. This encodes CASSLVAGRTDTQYF. This sequence joins TRBV5-1 and TRBJ2-3, with TRBD2 identical over 8 bases. Trimming removed 4 bases from V and 1 base from J; junction bases left unmatched: 5. This CDR3 is built from 15 residues. The V gene's germline CDR1 is SGHRS and CDR2 YFSETQ. Complete variable domain (other parts from reference TRBV5-1 and TRBJ2-3): KAGVTQTPRYLIKTRGQQVTLSCSPISGHRSVSWYQQTPGQGLQFLFEYFSETQRNKGNFPGRFSGRQFSNSRSEMNVSTLELGDSALYLCASSLVAGRTDTQYFGPGTRLTVL.

The gene calls are TRBV5-4 and TRBJ2-7, with 7 nucleotides matching TRBD1. The trim removed 4 bases at V and 2 bases at J, leaving 9 bases unmatched. Germline loops: CDR1 SGHNT, CDR2 YYREEE (reference sequence). CDR3 length: 15 amino acids. CDR3 residues: CASSPGDRGTYEQYF. The CDR3, as DNA: TGTGCCAGCAGCCCCGGGGACAGAGGCACCTACGAGCAGTACTTC.

This sequence joins TRBV19 and TRBJ1-2, with D perhaps matching TRBD1 (6 bases). Germline-derived CDR1 and CDR2 are LNHDA and SQIVND (reference sequence). The germline V and J ends were trimmed by 5 bases and 6 bases, with 10 bases remaining between them. This CDR3 region has 12 residues. This CDR3 is CASSVQGNGYTF. The CDR3 DNA reads as TGTGCCAGTAGTGTACAGGGTAATGGCTACACCTTC.

The V call is TRBV5-1, the J call TRBJ2-2, with TRBD1 matching 7 bases. The V gene end was trimmed by 1 base and the J gene end by 5 bases; junction bases not matched to a gene: 5. CDR3 size: 15 residues. The germline V gene has CDR1 SGHRS and CDR2 YFSETQ. CDR3 in DNA: TGCGCCAGCAGCTTGAGACAGGGAGATACCGGGGAGCTGTTTTTT. This gives the protein CASSLRQGDTGELFF.

This clone has only a few counts. The chain is built from TRBV28 and TRBJ2-5; D possibly corresponds to TRBD1 (5 bases). The V gene lost 2 bases and the J gene lost 1 base, with 8 bases spanning the gap. CDR1 is MDHEN, CDR2 SYDVKM, per germline. The CDR3 spans 14 residues. CDR3 sequence reads: CASSLITGQETQYF. DNA for the CDR3: TGTGCCAGCAGTTTAATCACAGGCCAAGAGACCCAGTACTTC. Supplemented by reference TRBV28 and TRBJ2-5, the full variable domain reads DVKVTQSSRYLVKRTGEKVFLECVQDMDHENMFWYRQDPGLGLRLIYFSYDVKMKEKGDIPEGYSVSREKKERFSLILESASTNQTSMYLCASSLITGQETQYFGPGTRLLVL.

This chain uses TRBV2 with TRBJ1-1, with no clear D. Germline V gene sequence: CDR1 SNHLY, CDR2 FYNNEI. The V gene lost 6 bases and the J gene lost 10 bases, with 9 bases spanning the gap. The CDR3 covers 10 residues. The chain's CDR3 is CASSAVAAFF. CDR3 in DNA: TGTGCCAGCAGCGCAGTGGCAGCTTTCTTT.

This clone was detected only once. The chain recombines TRBV27 with TRBJ2-6; D gene uncertain. Trimming stripped 3 bases from V and 0 bases from J, with 24 bases between. The CDR3 has 21 amino acids. Germline V gene data show CDR1 as MNHEY and CDR2 as SMNVEV (reference sequence). CDR3 protein: CASSFRTLTGPSSSGANVLTF. DNA of the CDR3: TGTGCCAGCAGTTTCCGTACCCTCACGGGTCCCTCGAGCTCTGGGGCCAACGTCCTGACTTTC. The entire variable domain, with the rest obtained from reference TRBV27 and TRBJ2-6, is as follows: EAQVTQNPRYLITVTGKKLTVTCSQNMNHEYMSWYRQDPGLGLRQIYYSMNVEVTDKGDVPEGYKVSRKEKRNFPLILESPSPNQTSLYFCASSFRTLTGPSSSGANVLTFGAGSRLTVL.

This clone was counted between two and nine times. The gene calls are TRBV19 and TRBJ1-1, with D possibly being TRBD1 (5 bases). Germline V gene lookup returns CDR1 LNHDA and CDR2 SQIVND (reference sequence). V dropped 6 bases and J dropped 2 bases, with 16 bases sitting between them. The CDR3 is 15 amino acids. The CDR3 DNA reads as TGTGCCAGTAGCCCTAGGAGGGGAGGTAACACTGAAGCTTTCTTT. This encodes CASSPRRGGNTEAFF.

The chain employs TRBV28 and TRBJ2-1, with a possible D match to TRBD2 (6 bases). CDR1 is MDHEN, CDR2 SYDVKM, per germline. This CDR3 spans 15 amino acids. Deletions cut 11 bases from V and 3 bases from J, with 20 bases between. DNA of the CDR3: TGTGCCGGGGGGATGCAACCGGGGGACTACAATGAGCAGTTCTTC. Translating it yields CAGGMQPGDYNEQFF.

This clone was detected once. This chain connects TRBV3-1 (or the pseudogene TRBV3-2) to TRBJ1-1; TRBD1 might be the D (6 bases). The CDR3 covers 15 residues. CDR1 and CDR2 (germline): LGHDT, YNNKEL (reference sequence). The V end lost 5 bases, the J end lost 5 bases, and 18 bases lay between the germline ends. CDR3 DNA: TGTGCCAGCAGCTCAAGGGGGTCTGGAACGACTGAAGCTTTCTTT. This codes for CASSSRGSGTTEAFF.

This chain uses TRBV12-3 or TRBV12-4 with TRBJ1-5, with D hard to call. Trimming took off 6 bases at V and 9 bases at J, with 15 bases between the two ends. CDR3 length: 13 residues. CDR3 DNA: TGTGCCAGCAGCCCTAGTACTTTGTGGCCCCAGCATTTT. Protein product: CASSPSTLWPQHF.